This TCR beta chain was sequenced in a study of shared clonotypes between healthy human individuals. Study context: Plates per donor: three CD4 naive, three CD4 memory, two CD8 naive, one CD8 memory.

General study findings and limits: The sharing of 4.5% to 6.5% of naive CD4 clonotypes was seen across a handful of donors.

On this clone: Its specificity is unknown.

The study ran the assay at deep level. TCRdb's table, derived via immunoSEQ multiplex PCR, lists solely in-frame clones and lacks some. This table holds fewer than 850,000 clones, 90% to 98% found once. The naive CD8 population came from CD45RO-negative cells selected for CCR7, without terminally differentiated effector memory CD45RA+ cells. The V segment lost 6 bases and the J segment 3 bases; nucleotides outside the gene matches: 9. The CDR3 covers 15 residues. Germline V lookup: CDR1 MNHEY, CDR2 SMNVEV (reference sequence). Sequenced: naive CD8+ T cells sorted from blood. The J gene is TRBJ2-7, the V gene TRBV27; 9 bases are shared with TRBD2. This sequence was found in a man aged 30 to 39 in good health. CDR3 loop: CASRFAGGPNYEQYF. DNA for the CDR3: TGTGCCAGCAGATTCGCGGGAGGGCCGAACTACGAGCAGTACTTC.